The 20 T cell receptor beta chains below all came from one sample that was sequenced in a study of long-term antiretroviral therapy in people with HIV. Investigators performed immunoSEQ version v3.0 at survey level. TCRdb keeps only in-frame clones here, not all; method: immunoSEQ multiplex PCR. The sample holds about 13,000 clones, 70% to 80% seen once. Sequences were derived from unsorted PBMCs, sampled 1.3 years after starting antiretroviral therapy. The origin of the receptors is a woman aged 18 to 35 with HIV.

This chain links TRBV5-4 with TRBJ1-1; the D is unclear. The germline V gene encodes CDR1 SGHNT and CDR2 YYREEE (reference sequence). Trimming pared 0 bases from V and 4 bases from J, leaving 10 bases between. This CDR3 comprises 14 residues. This CDR3 reads CASSLEWVPTEAFF. The CDR3, as DNA: TGTGCCAGCAGCTTGGAATGGGTTCCCACTGAAGCTTTCTTT.

The chain links TRBV9 to TRBJ2-6; D gene uncertain. V gave up 2 bases and J gave up 2 bases, with 8 bases separating them. The CDR3 is made up of 15 amino acids. In germline, CDR1 is SGDLS, CDR2 YYNGEE. The CDR3 DNA is TGTGCCAGCAGCGTTGATGGAGCTGGGGCCAACGTCCTGACTTTC. Residues: CASSVDGAGANVLTF.

The chain is built from TRBV11-3 and TRBJ2-2, with 8 bases aligning to TRBD2. The CDR3 has 16 amino acids. From germline, CDR1 is SGHNT and CDR2 YENEEA. V lost 0 bases, J lost 5 bases, and 5 bases stayed unmatched. DNA for the CDR3: TGTGCCAGCAGCTTAGAGGTAGCGGGACTGACCGGGGAGCTGTTTTTT. Protein product: CASSLEVAGLTGELFF.

The chain uses TRBV6-5 and TRBJ2-3, with D unclear. The germline V and J ends were trimmed by 0 bases and 5 bases, with 15 bases remaining between them. CDR3 length: 16 residues. Germline CDR1 and CDR2: MNHEY and SVGAGI. CDR3 coding DNA: TGTGCCAGCAGTTACTCGATCTATCCCCTCGGAGATACGCAGTATTTT. This translates into CASSYSIYPLGDTQYF.

The rearrangement links TRBV4-1 to TRBJ1-1, with TRBD1 as a possible D gene (6 bases). This CDR3 has 16 residues. The ends were cut back, 0 bases at V and 0 bases at J, with 11 bases in the middle. Germline-derived CDR1 and CDR2 are MGHRA and YSYEKL. The CDR3 sequence: CASSQDQGFMNTEAFF. In DNA, the CDR3 is TGCGCCAGCAGCCAAGACCAGGGGTTCATGAACACTGAAGCTTTCTTT.

The V gene is TRBV21-1, the J gene TRBJ2-1. TRBV21-1 is a documented pseudogene. CDR3 length: 11 amino acids. This CDR3 is CASSREGGEFF. The DNA for the CDR3 is TGTGCCAGCAGCCGAGAGGGGGGCGAGTTCTTC.

The chain employs TRBV27 and TRBJ1-4; TRBD1 matches at 10 bases. Germline CDR1 MNHEY, CDR2 SMNVEV (reference sequence). V lost 6 bases, J lost 8 bases, and 12 bases stayed unmatched. The CDR3 sequence is 16 residues long. Written as DNA, the CDR3 is TGTGCCAGCAGCCGAACGACAGGGGGCGCGTGGGAAAAACTGTTTTTT. Translation: CASSRTTGGAWEKLFF.

The chain carries TRBV28 and TRBJ1-2; a possible D gene is TRBD1 (6 bases). Germline lookup yields CDR1 MDHEN and CDR2 SYDVKM. Trimming cost V 10 bases and J 3 bases, with 12 bases left between them. This CDR3 comprises 12 residues. Here the CDR3 reads CAIRTGHYGYTF. The CDR3, as DNA: TGTGCCATCCGAACAGGGCACTATGGCTACACCTTC.

This chain joins TRBV29-1 and TRBJ1-1; 7 bases align to TRBD1. CDR1 is SQVTM and CDR2 is ANQGSEA in the germline V gene. The length of the CDR3 is 15 residues. J was trimmed by 5 bases and V by 7 bases; bases with no gene match: 16. Written as DNA, the CDR3 is TGCAGCGCAGCAAACGGGTACAGGGGATGGACTGAAGCTTTCTTT. Its protein product is CSAANGYRGWTEAFF.

This clone was detected only once. The V gene is TRBV6-5, the J gene TRBJ2-7, with 8 bases identical to TRBD1. With 8 bases clipped from V and 1 base from J, the junction kept 10 bases outside the gene matches. Germline V lookup: CDR1 MNHEY, CDR2 SVGAGI. The CDR3 runs 15 residues. This chain's CDR3 is CASSPLTGESYEQYF. CDR3 coding DNA: TGTGCCAGCTCCCCCTTGACAGGGGAATCCTACGAGCAGTACTTC.

This chain joins TRBV11-3 and TRBJ2-3; TRBD2 agrees at 13 bases. The CDR3 consists of 18 residues. V lost 6 bases to trimming and J lost 0 bases; unmatched junction nucleotides: 9. Per the germline V gene, CDR1 is SGHNT and CDR2 is YENEEA. The CDR3 DNA reads as TGTGCCAGCAGAGGGGGGACTAGCGGGAAGGTCAGCACAGATACGCAGTATTTT. This codes for CASRGGTSGKVSTDTQYF.

The chain employs TRBV28 and TRBJ2-5, with TRBD1 as a possible D gene (6 bases). The CDR3 totals 14 residues. Germline V lookup: CDR1 MDHEN, CDR2 SYDVKM. The V gene lost 1 base and the J gene lost 1 base, with 7 bases spanning the gap. The CDR3 DNA sequence: TGTGCCAGCAGTTTATCAGGGGCCCAAGAGACCCAGTACTTC. It yields the protein CASSLSGAQETQYF.

The chain carries TRBV5-1 and TRBJ1-1, with D uncertain. Germline V lookup: CDR1 SGHRS, CDR2 YFSETQ. V was shortened by 1 base and J by 4 bases, with 14 bases between the two germline ends. The CDR3 loop spans 15 amino acids. As DNA, the CDR3 is TGCGCCAGCAGCTTGTCCCGCCTCGGATCCACTGAAGCTTTCTTT. This codes for CASSLSRLGSTEAFF.

The chain recombines TRBV7-3 with TRBJ2-5; the D is unclear. Trimming stripped 4 bases from V and 1 base from J, with 7 bases between. CDR1 SGHTA and CDR2 FQGTGA come from the germline V gene. CDR3 size: 13 residues. The CDR3 sequence: CASSSQPQETQYF. The CDR3 DNA reads as TGTGCCAGCAGCTCACAGCCCCAAGAGACCCAGTACTTC.

The gene calls are TRBV6-5 and TRBJ1-4; D is uncertain. This CDR3 has 14 residues. Germline CDR1 MNHEY, CDR2 SVGAGI. V dropped 5 bases and J dropped 5 bases, with 12 bases sitting between them. The CDR3 coding sequence is TGTGCCAGCAGTCGACACGAGGGCAATGAAAAACTGTTTTTT. Protein product: CASSRHEGNEKLFF.

In DNA form, the CDR3 reads TGTGCCAGCTCACCAGTAGCGGGGGGAAAAAACATTCAGTACTTC. It yields the protein CASSPVAGGKNIQYF. This chain links TRBV18 with TRBJ2-4, with TRBD2 matching over 10 bases. Germline trimming cut 2 bases from V and 4 bases from J; bases unmatched to any gene: 2. The V gene's germline CDR1 is KGHSH and CDR2 LQKENI. The CDR3 sequence is 15 residues long.

CDR3 in DNA: TGTGCCAGCAGATATGGATTCTCCTACGAGCAGTACTTC. It translates to CASRYGFSYEQYF. This chain uses TRBV6-1 with TRBJ2-7; the D is unclear. The CDR3 length is 13 residues. In germline, CDR1 is MNHNS, CDR2 SASEGT. V lost 6 bases, J lost 0 bases, and 9 bases lay in between.

The V and J genes are TRBV5-1 and TRBJ2-7; TRBD1 matches 7 bases. Germline loops: CDR1 SGHRS, CDR2 YFSETQ. Trimming took 4 bases from V and 2 from J; bases not matched to a gene: 6. CDR3 length equals 14 residues. The CDR3 sequence is CASSEGQPPYEQYF. Written as DNA, the CDR3 is TGCGCCAGCAGCGAGGGACAGCCTCCCTACGAGCAGTACTTC. The full variable domain, rest sourced from reference TRBV5-1 and TRBJ2-7, is KAGVTQTPRYLIKTRGQQVTLSCSPISGHRSVSWYQQTPGQGLQFLFEYFSETQRNKGNFPGRFSGRQFSNSRSEMNVSTLELGDSALYLCASSEGQPPYEQYFGPGTRLTVT.

The genes are TRBV2 and TRBJ1-3, with 10 bases that match TRBD1. The CDR3 covers 15 residues. Trimming removed 5 bases from V and 2 bases from J; junction bases left unmatched: 3. Germline CDR1 is SNHLY and CDR2 is FYNNEI. The CDR3 is CASSLGQGAGNTIYF. The CDR3, as DNA: TGTGCCAGCAGTCTCGGACAGGGGGCTGGAAACACCATATATTTT.

The chain recombines TRBV9 with TRBJ2-2; the D is unclear. V lost 0 bases and J lost 4, with 10 bases in between. CDR3 length: 15 residues. Per the germline V gene, CDR1 is SGDLS and CDR2 is YYNGEE. The CDR3 DNA reads TGTGCCAGCAGCGTAGGGCAGACAATCACCGGGGAGCTGTTTTTT. This sequence encodes CASSVGQTITGELFF.